This T cell receptor beta chain was documented in a study of T cell responses to AZD1222 COVID-19 vaccine. Study conclusions and caveats: Seropositive at baseline were only a handful of AZD1222 recipients. Donors in the cohort were predominantly white British and more often female, and clonal diversity was possibly underestimated. Unmutated variant regions are reportedly the target of nearly half of TCRs that are spike-specific. The study found Spike-specific TCR breadth and depth rose after two AZD1222 doses.

TCRdb's copy holds only in-frame clones and misses some; the assay was immunoSEQ multiplex PCR. Of roughly 150,000 clones in the sample, about nine tenths were seen once. The count of this clone is one. Antigen specificity is unknown. V lost 0 bases and J lost 4, with 11 bases in between. The CDR3 sequence is 15 residues long. In germline, CDR1 is SGHRS, CDR2 YFSETQ. The chain is built from TRBV5-1 and TRBJ2-1, with D unresolved. The sequencing used peripheral blood, collected on day 0 of MenACWY control vaccination. The TCR comes from an adult in good health. The CDR3 sequence: CASSLASGPYNEQFF. In nucleotides, the CDR3 is TGCGCCAGCAGCTTGGCCTCAGGACCGTACAATGAGCAGTTCTTC.